The clone carrying this T cell receptor (beta chain) has only one observation. Assay: immunoSEQ multiplex PCR; the TCRdb copy retains only in-frame clones and omits some. The table has about 100,000 clones, around 85% seen once; the top ten hold 20% to 25%. The sample belongs to a study of blood T cell repertoires in COVID-19. J was trimmed by 6 bases and V by 5 bases; bases with no gene match: 12. There are 15 residues in the CDR3. From germline, CDR1 is LGHDT and CDR2 YNNKEL (reference sequence). V gene TRBV3-1 (or the pseudogene TRBV3-2) combines with J gene TRBJ2-7, with 8 bases matching TRBD1. The clonotype was recovered from a man in his 70s with active or convalescent COVID-19. Sequences were obtained from peripheral blood. The CDR3 sequence is CASSEIAGGAAEQYF. Written as DNA, the CDR3 is TGTGCCAGCAGCGAGATAGCAGGGGGCGCGGCCGAGCAGTACTTC.